This T cell receptor beta chain was retrieved from a study of blood T cells in healthy people across ages. Turning to the study itself: About one barcoded beta molecule per two T cells was captured by template switching. Study conclusions and caveats: Naive T cell percentage by flow cytometry tracked strongly with beta diversity.

Comments on this clonotype: Antigen: not known.

Samples each had at least 6 micrograms of total RNA extracted. Trimming stripped 3 bases from V and 9 bases from J, with 21 bases between. The CDR3 is 15 residues long. Germline V gives CDR1 GTSNPN, CDR2 SVGIG (reference sequence). Through a sample-barcoded 5' primer and a J-beta primer mix, a second PCR was run for about 7 to 12 cycles. Every cDNA molecule bore a tag from a template-switch adaptor containing 12 random nucleotides. TCRdb reprocessed the 5' RACE reads via MiXCR and lists one record per CDR3 protein. The data hold 600,000 to 1,000,000 distinct CDR3 sequences, with roughly 64% observed a single time.

The clonotype comes from a man in his thirties or forties in good health. The chain is built from TRBV30 and TRBJ2-1; D call uncertain. Sequences were obtained from blood. CDR3 DNA sequence: TGTGCCTGGAGGAAACCTTCACCGGTGTGGAGTGAGCAGTTCTTC. Protein sequence: CAWRKPSPVWSEQFF.